This T cell receptor beta chain was captured by sequencing in a study of CD8 T cells in Susac syndrome (dated 2019 in TCRdb). Turning to the overall study: Repertoire sequencing was used to test whether CD8+ T cell activation and differentiation in Susac syndrome was antigen driven.

A note on this clonotype: The clone's antigen remains unknown. Qualities for individual bases were not recorded, and no much larger clone is one base off.

Looking up the germline V gene (reference sequence) yields CDR1 LNHDA and CDR2 SQIVND. The CDR3 contains 17 residues, cysteine and phenylalanine counted. Kept here is only the CDR3 DNA, which spans 51 bases and is read in frame from base 1. Ends trimmed: V by 7 bases, J by 2 bases; bases unmatched to a gene: 14. Peripheral blood CD8+ and CD4+ T cells from healthy donors, Susac syndrome patients and multiple sclerosis patients were profiled using high-throughput TCR beta sequencing. The multiple sclerosis controls were treatment-naive patients who had stable or active relapsing-remitting disease and met the revised McDonald criteria. Bulk CD8+ and CD4+ T cells were purified by magnetic negative isolation, while CD8+ TEMRA cells were enriched using FACS. Blood was collected in EDTA tubes and processed within 24 hours, with PBMCs isolated through density gradient centrifugation. PBMCs intended for TCR sequencing were cryopreserved in liquid nitrogen and thawed later in a water bath at 37 degrees C. The sorted or isolated CD4+, CD8+ and CD8+ TEMRA cells reached a purity of at least 90%.

Study-level results and caveats: The TCR sequencing and HLA analysis was acknowledged to have included a relatively small number of individuals.

RNA was extracted using the RNeasy kit, and about 0.5 to 1 ug of the RNA was reverse transcribed with random hexamers. TCR beta CDR3 regions were amplified with the immunoSEQ multiplex PCR assay covering 54 Vbeta and 13 Jbeta segments. PCR amplification bias was corrected by using a synthetic template baseline for primer optimization and computational correction. For the original study's pipeline: Only productive sequences were kept, with reads annotated to V, D and J genes according to IMGT and analyzed in immunoSEQ Analyzer. To calculate clonality, Shannon entropy was normalized by log2 of the number of productive unique sequences and then subtracted from one. For each patient and control, public and private clones were evaluated among the 100 most prevalent clones. Clones were defined as Susac-specific when absent from the healthy and MS cohorts, from about 1,100 published viral clones and from other ImmuneACCESS disease sequences. The public reads were reprocessed in TCRdb via fastp at Q25 and MiXCR, keeping in-frame beta chains. Every CDR3 protein is listed once, alongside the most common genes and DNA of its rows. These V and J calls are TCRdb output, not the study's own analysis. This sample holds around 77,000 distinct CDR3 sequences; 96% were observed only once. More than 0.09% of the sample is held by the ten biggest clonotypes.

Sequencing used CD4+ T cells from PBMCs. Recombination joined TRBV19 with TRBJ2-7; the central 10 bases match TRBD1. The sequence came from a human donor with multiple sclerosis. The CDR3 region: CASTGGTGALRPYEQYF. The nucleotide sequence reads TGTGCCAGTACCGGGGGGACAGGGGCCTTAAGACCCTACGAGCAGTACTTC.